This entry concerns a single TCR beta chain. Its antigen is unidentified. Before any sequencing was done, the ViraFEST assay used viral peptide pools to expand antigen-specific CD4+ T cells. Scientists isolated CD4+ T cells after an approximately 10-day culture period ended. A few million PBMC per well received around 9.3 IU/ml IL-2 and 9.5 to 10 ug/ml peptides in culture. On both days 3 and 7, half of the culture medium was replaced with IL-2 medium. This sample is drawn from a study of vaccination effects on CD4 cells after COVID-19. Some clones are missing from TCRdb's copy, which holds only in-frame ones; the method was immunoSEQ multiplex PCR. The table records some 79,000 clones, 74% of them present only once. V lost 10 bases to trimming and J lost 0 bases, with 9 bases between them. Per germline, CDR1 MNHEY and CDR2 SVGAGI. This CDR3 region has 12 residues.

V usage is TRBV6-5 and J usage is TRBJ1-1; D gene ambiguous. The origin of this receptor is a human donor who received a COVID-19 vaccine. The sample in question was CD4+ T cells from PBMCs cultured with HCoV-229E spike peptides, obtained before COVID-19 vaccination. The CDR3, as DNA: TGTGCCACTAGACGTATGAACACTGAAGCTTTCTTT. It codes for CATRRMNTEAFF.